This T cell receptor beta chain comes out of a study of shared clonotypes between healthy human individuals. Comment on this clone: Antigen: not known.

Whole-study findings and limits: The represented genetic and exposure-history diversity was limited by the small number of donors.

The donor population consisted of healthy HIV-negative adults with no recent acute infections or vaccinations. The ends were cut back, 3 bases at V and 3 bases at J, with 13 bases in the middle. The CDR3 runs to 15 residues. In replicate PCRs of unsorted PBMC, about 0.3 ug DNA, about 30,000 T cell genomes, was used. In the source study's methods: ImmunoSEQ supplied junction-only sequences lacking quality scores, so filtering was different. The protocol was immunoSEQ multiplex PCR, while the TCRdb copy is restricted to in-frame clones and leaves out a portion. From that table come the V and J calls and clone size; the DNA was used to work out D and trimming. The sample includes 450,000 or so clones, 77% seen only once; the top ten take 12%.

The V gene is TRBV23-1, the J gene TRBJ2-3; possible D gene TRBD1, 7 bases. TRBV23-1 is treated as an ORF (open reading frame) with a function not yet certain. The receptor was derived from a woman in her 40s in good health. Some clones in this sample may be carry-over from other donors' samples. Sample: PBMCs. CDR3 DNA: TGCGCCAGCAGTCATACAGGGGCGGGGACAGATACGCAGTATTTT. Protein sequence: CASSHTGAGTDTQYF.